The rows below give T cell receptor beta chains drawn from one sample of a study of glioma-infiltrating T cells after dendritic cell vaccination. The data were produced by immunoSEQ multiplex PCR, yet TCRdb's version contains in-frame clones alone and is incomplete. The repertoire includes a few thousand clones, 85% to 95% of them detected once, and 5% to 6.5% sits in the top ten. Material: blood, obtained before dendritic cell vaccination. Receptor source: a human donor with glioblastoma. CDR3s include the opening cysteine and the closing phenylalanine or tryptophan. The D gene is left open where the match is weak. Not all rows give a size; the values are once, few, many and, for expanded clones, a class.

CDR3nt,CDR3aa,v_gene,abundance,d_gene,j_gene
TGTAGCCACAGGGCAGTGAACACTGAAGCTTTCTTT,CSHRAVNTEAFF,TRBV10-3,once,NA,TRBJ1-1
TGTGCCAGCAGCCTAAGAGGGCAGGAGCCCTACGAGCAGTACTTC,CASSLRGQEPYEQYF,TRBV27,NA,NA,TRBJ2-7
TGCAGCGTTGAAATCGGGCTAGCGGGAGTGAAATATGAGCAGTTCTTC,CSVEIGLAGVKYEQFF,TRBV29-1,NA,TRBD2,TRBJ2-1
TGTGCCAGCAGCTACTCTTGGGGGCAGAAGAACACTGAAGCTTTCTTT,CASSYSWGQKNTEAFF,TRBV7-9,NA,NA,TRBJ1-1
TGCGCCAGCCACCAAGGTGGGCAGGGCCTCGAAAAACTGTTTTTT,CASHQGGQGLEKLFF,TRBV5-1,NA,NA,TRBJ1-4
TGCGCCAGCAGCTCACAGGGCTATTCCTACGAGCAGTACTTC,CASSSQGYSYEQYF,TRBV5-1,NA,NA,TRBJ2-7
TGCGCCAGCAGCCAAGATCTAACCAGCGGGAGGACAAACCAAGAGACCCAGTACTTC,CASSQDLTSGRTNQETQYF,TRBV4-1,NA,TRBD2,TRBJ2-5
TGTGCCACTGCGGACAGCAATGAGCAGTTCTTC,CATADSNEQFF,TRBV15,NA,NA,TRBJ2-1
TGTGCCAGCAGCTTCGGCGGGGGCTCCTACGAGCAGTACTTC,CASSFGGGSYEQYF,TRBV5-5,NA,TRBD2,TRBJ2-7
TGCGCCAGCAGCTTGGACAGACCGAACACCGGGGAGCTGTTTTTT,CASSLDRPNTGELFF,TRBV5-1,NA,NA,TRBJ2-2
TGTGCCAGCAGCTTAGTAGCAGGGTCCGGCGGGGAGCTGTTTTTT,CASSLVAGSGGELFF,TRBV7-9,NA,NA,TRBJ2-2
TGTGCCTGGGCCTACCGGGACACGGGGCACTTC,CAWAYRDTGHF,TRBV30,NA,NA,TRBJ2-7
TGTGCCAGCAGCCAAGATGGTCGGAGAATGGGAGCTTTCTTT,CASSQDGRRMGAFF,TRBV4-2,NA,NA,TRBJ1-1
TGCAGCGTTGGCGGGAGGGCCGTCGGGGAGCTGTTTTTT,CSVGGRAVGELFF,TRBV29-1,NA,TRBD2,TRBJ2-2
TGTGCCAGTAGTATTGACAGGAACAATGAGCAGTTCTTC,CASSIDRNNEQFF,TRBV19,NA,NA,TRBJ2-1
TGTGCCAGCCAGGGGGGTGAAGCAACTAATGAAAAACTGTTTTTT,CASQGGEATNEKLFF,TRBV2,NA,TRBD1,TRBJ1-4
TGTGCCAGCAGCCCAGGGCAGGCCGCCTACTACGAGCAGTACTTC,CASSPGQAAYYEQYF,TRBV7-9,NA,NA,TRBJ2-7
TGTGCCACCAAGGCCTACAGGGGAGGTATGGATACGCAGTATTTT,CATKAYRGGMDTQYF,TRBV15,NA,NA,TRBJ2-3
TGTGCCAGCAGCTTGGTAGGGGATCGCCGGGAGCTGTTTTTT,CASSLVGDRRELFF,TRBV5-4,NA,NA,TRBJ2-2
TGTGCTTCGGTGGGGGGCACTGAAGCTTTCTTT,CASVGGTEAFF,TRBV30,NA,NA,TRBJ1-1
TGTGCCAGCAGCCATACTCAGGGGGCCACTGAAGCTTTCTTT,CASSHTQGATEAFF,TRBV9,NA,TRBD1,TRBJ1-1
TGTGCCAGCAGCTTAGCAGGGGGGACTGGCTACACCTTC,CASSLAGGTGYTF,TRBV11-2,NA,TRBD1,TRBJ1-2
TGTGCCAGCAGTGACCACAGGGACACAGATACGCAGTATTTT,CASSDHRDTDTQYF,TRBV28,NA,NA,TRBJ2-3
TGCAGCGTGGCGCCGCGACTGACTATGAACACTGAAGCTTTCTTT,CSVAPRLTMNTEAFF,TRBV29-1,NA,NA,TRBJ1-1
TGTGCCGTGACAGGGGGGTCTATCATGAACACTGAAGCTTTCTTT,CAVTGGSIMNTEAFF,TRBV7-2,NA,TRBD1,TRBJ1-1
TGTGCCAGCGCCCAGGGGACCCAGTACTTC,CASAQGTQYF,TRBV2,few,NA,TRBJ2-5
TGTGCCAGCAGCTTCGCCTACGAGCAGTACTTC,CASSFAYEQYF,TRBV5-5,NA,NA,TRBJ2-7
TGTGCCAGCAGCGTAGAATCGAGGTCTGGACAGGCCACTGAAGCTTTTTTT,CASSVESRSGQATEAFF,TRBV9,once,TRBD1,TRBJ1-1
TGTGCCAGCAGTTTAGAATGGCAGGGCCTTCAGCCCCAGCATTTT,CASSLEWQGLQPQHF,TRBV28,NA,NA,TRBJ1-5
TGTGCCAGCAGCTTAGGCAGGGGTAATTACAATGAGCAGTTCTTC,CASSLGRGNYNEQFF,TRBV7-9,once,NA,TRBJ2-1
TGTGCCAGCAGCCCGGGGGGCCCCTACGAGCAGTACTTC,CASSPGGPYEQYF,TRBV5-4,NA,NA,TRBJ2-7
TGTGCCTGGACCAGGGCTGGAAACACCATATATTTT,CAWTRAGNTIYF,TRBV30,NA,NA,TRBJ1-3
TGCAGCGTCGCAGGACAGCGTGGAACTGAAGCTTTCTTT,CSVAGQRGTEAFF,TRBV29-1,NA,NA,TRBJ1-1
TGTGCCAGCACCGGGACAGGGAGCAATCAGCCCCAGCATTTT,CASTGTGSNQPQHF,TRBV10-3,NA,TRBD1,TRBJ1-5
TGTGCTTCTGGGAGCTCCTACGAGCAGTACTTC,CASGSSYEQYF,TRBV28,NA,NA,TRBJ2-7
TGCGCCAGCAGCCCCCCGGCGGGGAGATACACTGAAGCTTTCTTT,CASSPPAGRYTEAFF,TRBV5-1,NA,NA,TRBJ1-1
TGTGCCAGTAGTATGTCTAGCGGTACTAATGAGCAGTTCTTC,CASSMSSGTNEQFF,TRBV19,NA,TRBD2,TRBJ2-1
TGTGCCAGCAGCCCTAAACGAAACTCCTACAATGAGCAGTTCTTC,CASSPKRNSYNEQFF,TRBV7-3,NA,NA,TRBJ2-1
TGTGCCAGCAGTACCTTTGGCGGAGGCTACGAGCAGTACTTC,CASSTFGGGYEQYF,TRBV28,once,NA,TRBJ2-7
TGTGCCAGCAGTGTCCAACAGGGGGGTAGCACAGATACGCAGTATTTT,CASSVQQGGSTDTQYF,TRBV6-4,NA,TRBD1,TRBJ2-3
TGTGCCAGCAGCTCGACAGGGGGAGAGACCCAGTACTTC,CASSSTGGETQYF,TRBV7-3,NA,TRBD1,TRBJ2-5
TGCGCCAGCAGCTTACGGACAGGAACCCCCTACGAGCAGTACTTC,CASSLRTGTPYEQYF,TRBV5-1,NA,TRBD1,TRBJ2-7
TGTGCCATCCGGGGGGCGGGAGGCTCCTACAATGAGCAGTTCTTC,CAIRGAGGSYNEQFF,TRBV6-1,NA,TRBD2,TRBJ2-1
TGTGCCAGCAGCGGGACTCCCCATGAAGCTTTCTTT,CASSGTPHEAFF,TRBV6-1,NA,NA,TRBJ1-1
TGTGCCAGCAGCTTGCAGGGTAATCAGCCCCAGCATTTT,CASSLQGNQPQHF,TRBV13,once,NA,TRBJ1-5
TGTGCCAGCAGCTTAGGCGGACTCTATGGCTACACCTTC,CASSLGGLYGYTF,TRBV7-9,NA,NA,TRBJ1-2
TGTGCCAGTAGTATTAACTGGGACAGGGGGATGGCTGAAGCTTTCTTT,CASSINWDRGMAEAFF,TRBV19,NA,TRBD1,TRBJ1-1
TGCAGCGTGACGACTAGCGGGAGGGGGGGCACCGGGGAGCTGTTTTTT,CSVTTSGRGGTGELFF,TRBV29-1,once,TRBD2,TRBJ2-2
TGTGCCAGCAGCCTCACGGCCGGGGAGCTGTTTTTT,CASSLTAGELFF,TRBV11-2,NA,NA,TRBJ2-2
TGTGCCAGCAGCTTTTCGGTGCGGGGCACAGATACGCAGTATTTT,CASSFSVRGTDTQYF,TRBV5-5,once,NA,TRBJ2-3
TGTGCCAGCAGTGGACAGGGGGGAAATCAGCCCCAGCATTTT,CASSGQGGNQPQHF,TRBV2,NA,TRBD1,TRBJ1-5
TGTGCCAGCAGCCTAGTGTTGGGGGCTCAGGGCACCGGGGAGCTGTTTTTT,CASSLVLGAQGTGELFF,TRBV7-6,NA,NA,TRBJ2-2
TGTGCCTGGGGGGCTGGACTAGCGAGATACGAGCAGTACTTC,CAWGAGLARYEQYF,TRBV30,NA,TRBD2,TRBJ2-7
TGTGCCAGCAGCTTAGGGGGGCAGGGGAACATTCAGTACTTC,CASSLGGQGNIQYF,TRBV7-2,NA,NA,TRBJ2-4
TGTGCCAGCAAGCCTGAGCAGTTCTTC,CASKPEQFF,TRBV27,NA,NA,TRBJ2-1
TGTGCCAGCTCGATGGGCCCCCCCGAGCCTGAAGCTTTCTTT,CASSMGPPEPEAFF,TRBV18,NA,NA,TRBJ1-1
TGTGCCAGCAGCGTAGGGACTAGTCACCTCACCGGGGAGCTGTTTTTT,CASSVGTSHLTGELFF,TRBV9,NA,TRBD2,TRBJ2-2
TGTGCCAGCAGTTTAATCGTCCCGGGACTAGCGGCTTACAATGAGCAGTTCTTC,CASSLIVPGLAAYNEQFF,TRBV27,NA,TRBD2,TRBJ2-1
TGTGCCAGCAAAGACAGCAGCTCCTACAATGAGCAGTTCTTC,CASKDSSSYNEQFF,TRBV28,NA,NA,TRBJ2-1